This TCR beta chain was documented in a study of early T cells in non-severe SARS-CoV-2 infection. About the study: The study sequenced bulk RNA from unsorted whole blood, with chains unpaired.

This CDR3 has 15 residues. CDR1 WSHSY and CDR2 SAAADI come from the germline V gene. In the library, individual cDNA molecules carried attached unique molecular identifiers. TCRdb re-derived calls from the 5' RACE reads in MiXCR, one entry per CDR3 protein. The sample yields about 52,000 distinct CDR3 sequences, roughly 9.6% seen once. Regarding this clonotype: At one boundary the junction diverges from the germline segment, which might be a read error.

Sequenced sample: whole blood. The source of this sequence is an adult who was a healthcare worker with PCR-confirmed SARS-CoV-2 infection or an uninfected control (not recorded which). The V call is TRBV10-2, the J call TRBJ2-1; TRBD2 aligns across 7 bases. The CDR3 protein is CASSRSSGADNEQFF. Written as DNA, the CDR3 is TGTGCCAGCAGTCGCTCAAGCGGGGCTGACAATGAGCAGTTCTTC.